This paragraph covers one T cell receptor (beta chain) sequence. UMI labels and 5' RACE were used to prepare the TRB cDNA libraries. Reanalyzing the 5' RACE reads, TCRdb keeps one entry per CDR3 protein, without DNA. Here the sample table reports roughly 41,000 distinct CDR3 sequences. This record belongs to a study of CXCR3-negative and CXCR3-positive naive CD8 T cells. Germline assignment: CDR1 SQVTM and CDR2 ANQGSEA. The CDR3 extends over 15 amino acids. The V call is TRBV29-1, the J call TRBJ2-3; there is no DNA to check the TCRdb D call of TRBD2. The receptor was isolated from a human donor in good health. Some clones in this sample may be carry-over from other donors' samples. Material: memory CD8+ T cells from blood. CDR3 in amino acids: CSVPPRESSTDTQYF.